Listed here is a single T cell receptor (beta chain). The target antigen is unknown. This sample stems from a study of cytomegalovirus exposure and HLA in healthy donors. Study details: An early release of data contained roughly 90 million unique TCRs, which came from HLA-typed donors.

Study-level points and caveats: With later analysis, a missense DCLRE1C variant became linked to TCR beta V- and J-gene trimming.

60 Vbeta and 13 Jbeta primers were used in PCR. Profiled with immunoSEQ multiplex PCR; TCRdb holds only in-frame clones, not every one. The repertoire includes tens of thousands of clones, around 68% of them detected once, and about 15% sits in the top ten. The TCR originated in a woman aged 40 to 50 in good health and CMV-seropositive. The sequencing input was PBMCs.

The CDR3 DNA reads TGTGCCAGCAGAGGCGGGGTGGGGCCGTCCTGGGGCTACGAGCAGTACTTC. Protein sequence: CASRGGVGPSWGYEQYF. The chain combines TRBV28 with TRBJ2-7, with D possibly being TRBD2 (6 bases). Germline CDR1 and CDR2: MDHEN and SYDVKM. The CDR3 runs to 17 residues. V was clipped by 6 bases and J by 3 bases, with 24 bases between them.